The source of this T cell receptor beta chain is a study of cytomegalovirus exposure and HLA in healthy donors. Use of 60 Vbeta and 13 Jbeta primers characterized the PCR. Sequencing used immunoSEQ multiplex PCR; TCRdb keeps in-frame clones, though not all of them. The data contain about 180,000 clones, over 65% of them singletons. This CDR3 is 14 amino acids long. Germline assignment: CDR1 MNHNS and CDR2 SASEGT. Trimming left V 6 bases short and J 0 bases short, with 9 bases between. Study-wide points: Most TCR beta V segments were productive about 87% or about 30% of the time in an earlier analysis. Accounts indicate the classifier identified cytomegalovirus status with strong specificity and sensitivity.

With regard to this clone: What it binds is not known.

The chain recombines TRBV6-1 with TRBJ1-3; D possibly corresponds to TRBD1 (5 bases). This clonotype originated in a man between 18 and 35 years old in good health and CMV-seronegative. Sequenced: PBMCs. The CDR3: CASSRGSSGNTIYF. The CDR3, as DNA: TGTGCCAGCAGCCGGGGGAGCTCTGGAAACACCATATATTTT.